Sequencing of this T cell receptor beta chain was carried out in a study of beta chain features in type 1 diabetes. General study findings and limits: The study found moderately but significantly shorter TCRB CDR3s in all four CD4+ subsets of Type 1 diabetes patients. It was among patients, rather than healthy donors, that naive, central memory and Treg TCRB repertoires appeared more similar.

Of note for this clone: Its antigen is still unknown.

CDR1 SGDLS and CDR2 YYNGEE come from the germline V gene. Trimming pared 0 bases from V and 1 base from J, leaving 7 bases between. The CDR3 has 14 residues. Via the markers CD45RO/CCR7/CD25/CD127/CD95/CD27, stem cell-like memory, regulatory, central memory and naive CD4+ cells were sorted. The purity of all sorted populations exceeded 95%. The isolated RNA, all of it, was reverse transcribed, so expressed TCRB transcripts were what got sequenced. Assay: immunoSEQ multiplex PCR; the TCRdb copy retains only in-frame clones and omits some. The repertoire holds about 620,000 clones, with around 15% as singletons.

The sequence was collected from a young man in good health. This chain joins TRBV9 and TRBJ1-1; D unclear. The sequenced sample was naive CD4+ T cells from blood. CDR3 sequence (DNA): TGTGCCAGCAGCGTAGCCGGAGGGAACACTGAAGCTTTCTTT. Protein sequence: CASSVAGGNTEAFF.